This TCR beta chain derives from a study of PD-L1 blockade in urothelial cancer. Only in-frame clones appear in the TCRdb table, and some are missing; sequencing was by immunoSEQ multiplex PCR. The top ten clones hold around 2.5% of a sample with about 42,000 clones, about 80% of them seen once. The length of the CDR3 is 12 residues. The ends were cut back, 4 bases at V and 4 bases at J, with 8 bases in the middle. CDR1 and CDR2 from the germline V gene are KGHSH and LQKENI. This specimen consisted of PBMCs, obtained around atezolizumab (anti-PD-L1) treatment. The TCR comes from a man in his 70s with urothelial cancer. This chain connects TRBV18 to TRBJ2-7; D is uncertain. The CDR3 loop reads CASSRPEYEQYF. DNA of the CDR3: TGTGCCAGCTCACGACCGGAGTACGAGCAGTACTTC.